Below are 27 T cell receptor beta chains sequenced from a single sample in a study of regulatory T cells in long-lasting Graves disease. Building of the TCR beta libraries involved iRepertoire HTBI primers and Arm-PCR of CDR3 regions. MiXCR was run by TCRdb on the multiplex PCR reads, yielding one entry per CDR3 protein. Of roughly 500,000 distinct CDR3 sequences listed, about 13% were seen once; the top ten hold roughly a tenth. Time point reported: newly diagnosed GD, antithyroid drugs for less than 3 months. PBMC-extracted RNA yielded the TCR library. The same sample was also studied in work on T cells in Graves' hyperthyroidism and ophthalmopathy.

The input for sequencing was peripheral blood mononuclear cells (PBMCs), taken at new diagnosis, from a patient treated with antithyroid drugs. The receptor source for this set is a man aged 30 to 39 with Graves disease.

Points on this clonotype: At one boundary the junction diverges from the germline segment, which might be a read error. The chain links TRBV5-1 to TRBJ2-2, with a tentative D call TRBD2 (5 bases). The V gene's germline CDR1 is SGHRS and CDR2 YFSETQ. This CDR3 has 16 amino acids. CDR3 amino acids: CASGSRNLLNTGELSF. In nucleotides, the CDR3 is TGCGCCAGTGGTTCGAGGAATTTATTGAACACCGGGGAGCTGTCTTTT.

This clonotype showed up many times. Here the CDR3 reads CSARQGNTEAFF. CDR3 sequence (DNA): TGCAGCGCCCGTCAGGGGAATACTGAAGCTTTCTTT. The V call is TRBV29-1, the J call TRBJ1-1; the D gene is possibly TRBD1 (6 bases). V lost 7 bases and J 5 bases, leaving 14 bases between the germline ends. Germline CDR1 and CDR2: SQVTM and ANQGSEA. This CDR3 contains 12 residues. Based on the CDR3 plus reference TRBV29-1 and TRBJ1-1, the full variable domain is SAVISQKPSRDICQRGTSLTIQCQVDSQVTMMFWYRQQPGQSLTLIATANQGSEATYESGFVIDKFPISRPNLTFSTLTVSNMSPEDSSIYLCSARQGNTEAFFGQGTRLTVV.

This clonotype has at least ten counts. The CDR3 region has the DNA TGTGCCAGCAGTGAAGTGGGAGACTATGGCTACACCTTC. It codes for CASSEVGDYGYTF. The V and J genes are TRBV2 and TRBJ1-2; unclear D gene. V lost 1 base to trimming and J lost 3 bases, with 6 bases between them. The germline V gene encodes CDR1 SNHLY and CDR2 FYNNEI. CDR3 length: 13 amino acids. Supplemented by reference TRBV2 and TRBJ1-2, the full variable domain reads EPEVTQTPSHQVTQMGQEVILRCVPISNHLYFYWYRQILGQKVEFLVSFYNNEISEKSEIFDDQFSVERPDGSNFTLKIRSTKLEDSAMYFCASSEVGDYGYTFGSGTRLTVV.

This clonotype was detected only a few times. The V call is TRBV11-2, the J call TRBJ2-6, with D possibly matching TRBD2 (6 bases). The CDR3 totals 17 residues. CDR1 and CDR2 (germline): SGHAT, FQNNGV. The V gene lost 6 bases and the J gene lost 4 bases, with 19 bases spanning the gap. CDR3 residues: CASSSGRRDLGANVLTF. The CDR3 DNA reads TGTGCCAGCAGTTCGGGACGGAGGGATCTCGGGGCCAACGTCCTGACTTTC.

In the case of this clonotype: This likely came from a read error, as a far larger clone is one base away. The chain is built from TRBV2 and TRBJ2-1, with D tentatively TRBD1 or TRBD2 (6 bases each). The J call may not be correct, given that the DNA end is closer to TRBJ2-5. CDR1 is SNHLY and CDR2 is FYNNEI in the germline V gene. The CDR3 length is 16 residues. The CDR3 reads CASSEHRVGGQEAQYF. The CDR3 DNA reads TGTGCCAGCAGTGAACATCGGGTAGGGGGGCAAGAGGCCCAGTACTTC.

This sequence joins TRBV28 and TRBJ1-2; D is undetermined. V was shortened by 6 bases and J by 0 bases, with 11 bases between the two germline ends. The CDR3 totals 14 residues. Germline V gene lookup returns CDR1 MDHEN and CDR2 SYDVKM. As DNA, the CDR3 is TGTGCCAGCAGCTATGTCGGAGCTAACTATGGCTACACCTTC. It specifies CASSYVGANYGYTF.

As regards this clonotype: The junction departs from the called germline gene at one end, perhaps through a read error. The chain uses TRBV6-1 and TRBJ2-5; possible D gene TRBD2, 6 bases. Germline V gene sequence: CDR1 MNHNS, CDR2 SASEGT. This CDR3 comprises 14 residues. CDR3 sequence (DNA): TGTGCCAGCAGACGCCGAGGGTCGGGAGAGGCCCAGTACTTC. This encodes CASRRRGSGEAQYF.

The table lists this clonotype with many counts. The rearrangement links TRBV2 to TRBJ2-3, with D perhaps matching TRBD2 (6 bases). Germline V CDR1 and CDR2: SNHLY, FYNNEI. V was clipped by 6 bases and J by 1 base, with 20 bases between them. This CDR3 spans 17 amino acids. In DNA form, the CDR3 reads TGTGCCAGCAGGGATATGGACCCGGGACTGGGCACAGATACGCAGTATTTT. Amino acid sequence: CASRDMDPGLGTDTQYF.

This clonotype was observed many times. One end of the junction is discordant with germline, which a read error may explain. The chain has TRBV7-8 and TRBJ2-2; D unclear. Per germline, CDR1 SGHVS and CDR2 FQNEAQ. The CDR3 runs 16 residues. The CDR3, as DNA: TGTGCCAGCAGCTCTAGACTGGCCTCGAACTCCGGGGAGCTGTTTTTT. Its translation is CASSSRLASNSGELFF.

This clonotype has ten or more counts. The chain joins TRBV10-1 to TRBJ1-5; D not resolved. Deletions cut 7 bases from V and 3 bases from J, with 10 bases between. The length of the CDR3 is 13 residues. Germline CDR1 and CDR2: WNHNN and SYGVQD (reference sequence). CDR3 in DNA: TGCGCCAGCATCGTCGGCACCAATCAGCCCCAGCATTTT. This codes for CASIVGTNQPQHF.

This rearrangement joins TRBV15 to TRBJ2-7, with D possibly matching TRBD2 (5 bases). Germline V gene data show CDR1 as LNHNV and CDR2 as YYDKDF (reference sequence). This CDR3 has 13 residues. Deletions cut 0 bases from V and 6 bases from J, with 9 bases between. CDR3 amino acids: CATSRERVSEQYF. CDR3 DNA sequence: TGTGCCACCAGCAGAGAGCGGGTCTCCGAGCAGTACTTC.

Concerning this clonotype: A junction boundary mismatches the germline segment, possibly from a read error. The chain uses TRBV12-3 or TRBV12-4 and TRBJ2-5; D is perhaps TRBD1 (5 bases). The CDR3 sequence is 13 residues long. Written as DNA, the CDR3 is TGTGCCGGCAGTTTAGGGGCGCAAGAGACCCAGTACTTC. Its translation: CAGSLGAQETQYF.

This clonotype was seen repeatedly, ten times or more. The chain is built from TRBV9 and TRBJ2-5; D uncertain. V dropped 4 bases and J dropped 3 bases, with 13 bases sitting between them. Germline values: CDR1 SGDLS, CDR2 YYNGEE. The CDR3 has 14 residues. CDR3 coding DNA: TGTGCCAGCAGCCATTCCCTCTCCGAAGAGACCCAGTACTTC. Residues: CASSHSLSEETQYF. Variable domain in full (rest from reference TRBV9 and TRBJ2-5): DSGVTQTPKHLITATGQRVTLRCSPRSGDLSVYWYQQSLDQGLQFLIQYYNGEERAKGNILERFSAQQFPDLHSELNLSSLELGDSALYFCASSHSLSEETQYFGPGTRLLVL.

Ten or more counts support this clonotype. One end of the junction does not line up with germline, which may come from a read error. The chain couples TRBV11-2 to TRBJ2-7; the D gene is possibly TRBD1 (7 bases). CDR1 and CDR2 from the germline V gene are SGHAT and FQNNGV. The CDR3 loop spans 12 amino acids. CDR3: CASSLAGTVKDF. In DNA, the CDR3 is TGTGCCAGCAGCTTGGCGGGGACAGTTAAGGACTTC.

The table lists this clonotype with many counts. The junction and the germline gene differ at one end; a read error may be behind it. DNA for the CDR3: TGTGCCAGCAGCAAAGACTGGGTGGCTTTCTTT. This gives the protein CASSKDWVAFF. The V gene is TRBV3-1, the J gene TRBJ1-1; the D is unclear. The CDR3 runs to 11 residues. Looked up from germline, CDR1 is LGHDT and CDR2 is YNNKEL (reference sequence).

The chain has TRBV6-1 and TRBJ1-2, with D unresolved. Germline CDR1 and CDR2: MNHNS and SASEGT. The length of the CDR3 is 15 residues. V was cut by 2 bases and J by 4 bases, with 14 bases left in between. The chain's CDR3 is CASSEIPGRGYGYTF. CDR3 nucleotide sequence: TGTGCCAGCAGTGAAATTCCGGGCCGGGGCTATGGCTACACCTTC.

The gene calls are TRBV18 and TRBJ2-1, with 7 positions matching TRBD2. The CDR3 is made up of 14 amino acids. Per the germline V gene, CDR1 is KGHSH and CDR2 is LQKENI. V trimming: 3 bases; J trimming: 7 bases; junction bases outside the gene matches: 6. CDR3 nucleotides: TGTGCCAGCTCACCTGGGACTAACTTAAATGAGCAGTTCTTC. It is translated as CASSPGTNLNEQFF.

This clonotype has at least ten counts. This CDR3 is CSTPGLRSYEQYF. The DNA of the CDR3 is TGCAGCACACCGGGACTCCGCTCCTACGAGCAGTACTTC. The gene calls are TRBV20-1 and TRBJ2-7; D might be TRBD2 (6 bases). Germline V gene sequence: CDR1 DFQATT, CDR2 SNEGSKA (reference sequence). This CDR3 spans 13 amino acids.

This clonotype came up a few times. The CDR3 loop is CASSLGASGLMEAQYF. The CDR3 DNA reads TGTGCCAGCAGCTTGGGGGCTAGCGGGTTGATGGAGGCCCAGTACTTC. This chain uses TRBV7-9 with TRBJ2-5; 8 nucleotides line up with TRBD2. Trimming removed 3 bases from V and 9 bases from J; junction bases left unmatched: 15. Germline assignment: CDR1 SEHNR and CDR2 FQNEAQ (reference sequence). This CDR3 region has 16 residues.

This clonotype was detected a few times. The J gene is TRBJ2-7, the V gene TRBV9; tentatively, D is TRBD2 (5 bases). Trimming removed 0 bases at V and 5 bases at J, with 15 bases between. The CDR3 spans 15 residues. CDR1 and CDR2 (germline): SGDLS, YYNGEE. The CDR3 coding sequence is TGTGCCAGCAGCGTAGCTTTCGGAGGCCAGCACGAGCAGTACTTC. Its translation: CASSVAFGGQHEQYF.

This clonotype was detected a few times. This chain uses TRBV2 with TRBJ2-1, with unresolved D. From germline, CDR1 is SNHLY and CDR2 FYNNEI. The CDR3 has 12 amino acids. Trimming took off 3 bases at V and 9 bases at J, with 9 bases between the two ends. CDR3 nucleotides: TGTGCCAGCAGTGACTCTCAGTTTGAGCAGTTCTTC. Its protein product is CASSDSQFEQFF.

This clonotype was picked up a small number of times. V is TRBV29-1 and J is TRBJ1-1; 7 bases line up with TRBD1. The CDR3 has 10 amino acids. Germline CDR1 reads SQVTM; CDR2 reads ANQGSEA. J lost 12 bases, V lost 5 bases, and 6 bases had no gene match. The CDR3 bases are TGCAGCGTTTCCCGACAGGGCCCTTTCTTT. This codes for CSVSRQGPFF.

This chain joins TRBV28 and TRBJ2-5, with D perhaps matching TRBD1 (6 bases). The V gene's germline CDR1 is MDHEN and CDR2 SYDVKM. V dropped 5 bases and J dropped 5 bases, with 21 bases sitting between them. The CDR3 extends over 16 amino acids. The CDR3 bases are TGTGCCAGCAGTCGTGCCCGCCAGGGGCTAAGGGAGACCCAGTACTTC. Translation gives CASSRARQGLRETQYF.

This clonotype occurred many times. The V gene is TRBV11-2, the J gene TRBJ2-2; TRBD1 aligns across 9 bases. This CDR3 comprises 17 residues. The V and J ends lost 1 base and 4 bases, in that order; junction bases with no gene match: 7. CDR1 SGHAT and CDR2 FQNNGV come from the germline V gene. This chain's CDR3 is CASSLVLQGASTGELFF. In DNA form, the CDR3 reads TGTGCCAGCAGCTTAGTTTTACAGGGGGCTTCCACCGGGGAGCTGTTTTTT.

The V call is TRBV20-1, the J call TRBJ1-6; weak D call: TRBD1 (6 bases). Germline values: CDR1 DFQATT, CDR2 SNEGSKA (reference sequence). V was cut by 6 bases and J by 7 bases, with 10 bases left in between. The CDR3 loop spans 12 amino acids. The CDR3 sequence is CSAVTGNSPLHF. As DNA, the CDR3 is TGCAGTGCCGTTACAGGGAATTCACCCCTCCACTTT.

Ten or more counts support this clonotype. The chain links TRBV7-8 to TRBJ2-4, with D tentatively TRBD2 (6 bases). The CDR3 covers 18 residues. Germline V CDR1 and CDR2: SGHVS, FQNEAQ. The V end was cut by 0 bases, the J end by 0 bases, with 15 bases between. CDR3 loop: CASSLATGRTLAKNIQYF. The CDR3 nucleotides read TGTGCCAGCAGCTTAGCGACGGGGAGGACACTAGCCAAAAACATTCAGTACTTC.

This clonotype was detected many times. The genes are TRBV13 and TRBJ2-3; 10 bases are shared with TRBD2. Germline CDR1 and CDR2: PRHDT and FYEKMQ (reference sequence). This CDR3 has 17 residues. V shed 3 bases and J 0 bases; nucleotides not matched to a gene: 6. For the CDR3, the DNA is TGTGCCAGCAGCTTGGGTCTAGCGGGGGTTAGCACAGATACGCAGTATTTT. It translates to CASSLGLAGVSTDTQYF. The complete variable domain, with remaining parts taken from reference TRBV13 and TRBJ2-3, reads AAGVIQSPRHLIKEKRETATLKCYPIPRHDTVYWYQQGPGQDPQFLISFYEKMQSDKGSIPDRFSAQQFSDYHSELNMSSLELGDSALYFCASSLGLAGVSTDTQYFGPGTRLTVL.